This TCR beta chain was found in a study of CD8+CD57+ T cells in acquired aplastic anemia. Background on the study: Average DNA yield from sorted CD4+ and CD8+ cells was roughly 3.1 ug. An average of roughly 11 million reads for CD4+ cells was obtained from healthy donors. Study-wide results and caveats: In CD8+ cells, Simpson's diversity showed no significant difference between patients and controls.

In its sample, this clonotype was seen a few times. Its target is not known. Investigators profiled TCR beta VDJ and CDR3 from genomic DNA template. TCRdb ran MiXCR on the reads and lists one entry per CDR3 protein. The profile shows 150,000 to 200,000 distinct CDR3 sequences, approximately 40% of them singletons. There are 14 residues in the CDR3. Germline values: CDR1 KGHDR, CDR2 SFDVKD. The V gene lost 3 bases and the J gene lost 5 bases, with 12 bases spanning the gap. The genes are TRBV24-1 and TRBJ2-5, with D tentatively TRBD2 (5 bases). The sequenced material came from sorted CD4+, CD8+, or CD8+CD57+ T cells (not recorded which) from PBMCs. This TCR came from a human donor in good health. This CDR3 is CATSDPLETETQYF. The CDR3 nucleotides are TGTGCCACCAGTGATCCACTAGAAACGGAGACCCAGTACTTC.